The clone carrying this T cell receptor (beta chain) was seen a handful of times. Its target is unknown. All of the isolated RNA was reverse transcribed, so expressed TCRB transcripts were sequenced. Naive, central memory and regulatory T cell samples averaged about 3.57 million immunoSEQ reads each. The repertoire was sequenced with immunoSEQ multiplex PCR; TCRdb's copy has only in-frame clones and lacks some. The table shows about 230,000 clones, with under 20% occurring only once. This sample is drawn from a study of beta chain features in type 1 diabetes. General study findings and limits: The study found fewer insertions and more deletions at VDJ junctions in type 1 diabetes patients. Whether TCRB rearrangement is influenced by HLA type was left unresolved in this analysis. For cells with high TCR expression, cDNA sequencing could yield over-representation. The study found moderately but significantly shorter TCRB CDR3s in all four CD4+ subsets of Type 1 diabetes patients.

The receptor was isolated from a man under 40 with type 1 diabetes. The sample taken for sequencing was naive CD4+ T cells from blood.

The CDR3 region is CACLPYGNTEAFF. The DNA of the CDR3 is TGTGCCTGCCTACCCTACGGGAACACTGAAGCTTTCTTT. This chain connects TRBV30 to TRBJ1-1, with D unresolved. Trimming took 6 bases from V and 1 from J, leaving 12 bases between them. The germline CDR1 and CDR2 sequences are GTSNPN and SVGIG (reference sequence). The length of the CDR3 is 13 residues. Drawing the rest from reference TRBV30 and TRBJ1-1, the complete variable domain is SQTIHQWPATLVQPVGSPLSLECTVEGTSNPNLYWYRQAAGRGLQLLFYSVGIGQISSEVPQNLSASRPQDRQFILSSKKLLLSDSGFYLCACLPYGNTEAFFGQGTRLTVV.